The entry below describes one TCR delta chain. The specificity of this receptor is unknown. Since a far larger clone is one base different, this is likely a read error. Other DNA sequences in the same sample also yield this CDR3. Preparation of the library involved multiplex PCR. A 32-plex assay, with primers for all 8 TRDV and 4 TRDJ genes spanning the CDR3, was used to amplify the genomic DNA. A 12-nucleotide UMI was added during roughly 3 barcoding PCR cycles, followed by a second PCR with Illumina adapter primers. AMPure XP beads were used to purify the libraries, whose quality was checked on a Fragment Analyzer using the HS NGS Fragment kit. Sequencing was run on an Illumina MiniSeq mid-output kit with 20% PhiX and 150 cycles of paired-end reads. The authors processed their data as follows. MIGEC version 1.2.9 was used to process the reads, grouping the reads by UMI and building error-corrected consensus sequences. Modified VDJtools version 1.2.1 scripts and the tcR R package were used for post-processing. In TCRdb, clones were called once more from the public reads by CATT, and rows of identical DNA were later combined. The V and J calls shown here were made by TCRdb, not taken from the authors' results. This sample gives 2,000 or so delta-chain clones in total; more than 5.5% of them show up just once. The ten largest clones represent about 50% of the sample.

This record comes from a study of DNA immune sequencing with unique molecular identifiers (TCRdb year 2020). Context from the whole study: Immunomagnetic cell separation was used to enrich gammadelta T cells from buffy coats, and the genomic DNA of the enriched gammadelta T cells was sequenced. gammadelta T cells were enriched from PBMC of approximately nine healthy individuals by fluorescence-activated cell sorting. To compare enriched and non-enriched samples, about 100 ng of enriched gammadelta T-cell DNA and about 1 ug of non-enriched PBMC DNA were sequenced. An ultrasensitive DNA-based TRD repertoire sequencing method using PCR-introduced unique molecular identifiers was developed and validated in the study. Validation of the sequencing method was done both on synthetic reference molecules and on blood samples taken from healthy individuals. All donors were healthy people, and roughly nine of the donors were profiled using sorted gammadelta T cells from peripheral blood.

Overall study outcomes, separate from this receptor: Novel TRD sequences not targeted by the primers cannot be detected by the primer-based approach. Among clonotypes in healthy donors, TRDV2 paired with TRDJ1 was identified as the most common TRD rearrangement. Variation in TRD repertoire diversity was observed between healthy donors, with several donors found to be highly oligoclonal, in that the top 5 clonotypes exceeded half of productive molecules.

Based on the germline V gene, the CDR1 and CDR2 sequences are GEAIGNYY and EKD. The CDR3 covers 14 residues, taking in both the cysteine and the phenylalanine. Just the 42-base CDR3 DNA is kept, in frame starting at base 1. The chain joins TRDV2 to TRDJ1, and the D gene may be TRDD3, 6 bases matching. The receptor's source is a human donor in good health. Sequenced material: gamma-delta T cells from buffy coat blood. The DNA sequence is as follows: TGTGCTTGTGACACCCTACTGGGAGGCGATAAACTCATCTTT. Translated, it gives CACDTLLGGDKLIF.